Given below is one TCR beta chain in context. This entry belongs to a study of blood T cell repertoires in COVID-19. Measured with immunoSEQ multiplex PCR; TCRdb has only the in-frame clones, and not every one. The sample comprises about 78,000 clones, 90% of which are singletons, and under 0.8% rests with the top ten. V lost 1 base and J 4 bases, leaving 12 bases between the germline ends. Germline V gene sequence: CDR1 SGHVS, CDR2 FQNEAQ. The CDR3 runs to 15 residues. The rearrangement uses TRBV7-8 and TRBJ2-3, with a tentative D call TRBD1 (5 bases). Sequencing was performed on peripheral blood. The receptor comes from a woman of 80 years or more with acute or convalescent COVID-19. CDR3 sequence: CASSLDRQGADTQYF. The DNA for the CDR3 is TGTGCCAGCAGCTTAGACCGCCAAGGGGCAGATACGCAGTATTTT.